This record concerns one TCR beta chain sequence. This specimen belongs to a study of T cells after yellow fever vaccination. Template-switching 5'RACE yielded the TCR cDNA; a universal primer site and UMIs were added in the process. TCRdb recomputed calls from the 5' RACE reads with MiXCR, one row per CDR3 protein. The sample includes nearly 300,000 distinct CDR3 sequences, approximately 8% of them seen just once. The CDR3 has 13 residues. Germline values: CDR1 KGHSH, CDR2 LQKENI. V was shortened by 6 bases and J by 5 bases, with 13 bases between the two germline ends. The receptor comes from a man younger than 35 who received the YFV17D yellow fever vaccine. This chain joins TRBV18 and TRBJ2-5; D might be TRBD1 (6 bases). The sample in question was CD4+ T cells sorted from PBMCs, obtained 5 days after the yellow fever booster vaccination. CDR3 region: CASSHGQYETQYF. The CDR3, as DNA: TGTGCCAGCTCCCATGGACAGTATGAGACCCAGTACTTC.